Below, 28 T cell receptor beta chains from the same sample are listed, as sequenced in a study of T cells in localized non-small cell lung cancer. Libraries were prepared by immunoSEQ multiplex PCR; TCRdb keeps only in-frame clonotypes and omits some of them. The sample has tens of thousands of clones, roughly 90% seen once; the top ten hold approximately 2%. Sample: peripheral blood, taken before any cancer treatment. The receptors stem from a woman aged 35-75 years with stage I lung adenocarcinoma.

The V call is TRBV5-1, the J call TRBJ1-1; D gene ambiguous. This CDR3 has 14 amino acids. CDR1 is SGHRS, CDR2 YFSETQ, per germline. The V end lost 4 bases, the J end lost 0 bases, and 10 bases lay between the germline ends. The CDR3 reads CASSIRTVNTEAFF. CDR3 DNA: TGCGCCAGCAGCATTCGGACGGTGAACACTGAAGCTTTCTTT. Full variable domain (rest looked up from reference TRBV5-1 and TRBJ1-1): KAGVTQTPRYLIKTRGQQVTLSCSPISGHRSVSWYQQTPGQGLQFLFEYFSETQRNKGNFPGRFSGRQFSNSRSEMNVSTLELGDSALYLCASSIRTVNTEAFFGQGTRLTVV.

V usage is TRBV11-3 and J usage is TRBJ1-1; possible D gene TRBD1, 5 bases. The V and J ends lost 1 base and 2 bases respectively, with 11 bases between them. The CDR3 is 15 amino acids. CDR1 and CDR2 from the germline V gene are SGHNT and YENEEA. CDR3 DNA sequence: TGTGCCAGCAGCTTAGGGTCAGGGCGAAACACTGAAGCTTTCTTT. Amino acid sequence: CASSLGSGRNTEAFF. Supplemented by reference TRBV11-3 and TRBJ1-1, the full variable domain reads EAGVVQSPRYKIIEKKQPVAFWCNPISGHNTLYWYLQNLGQGPELLIRYENEEAVDDSQLPKDRFSAERLKGVDSTLKIQPAELGDSAVYLCASSLGSGRNTEAFFGQGTRLTVV.

This chain connects TRBV5-1 to TRBJ2-2; D uncertain. This CDR3 comprises 13 residues. CDR1 and CDR2 from the germline V gene are SGHRS and YFSETQ. Trimming removed 1 base from V and 5 bases from J, with 6 bases in between. The CDR3 loop is CASSLILTGELFF. The CDR3 region has the DNA TGCGCCAGCAGCTTGATTCTTACCGGGGAGCTGTTTTTT.

The V call is TRBV6-5, the J call TRBJ2-1; weak D call: TRBD1 (5 bases). The ends were cut back, 0 bases at V and 9 bases at J, with 15 bases in the middle. This CDR3 region has 15 residues. Germline V lookup: CDR1 MNHEY, CDR2 SVGAGI. The CDR3 reads CASSYSKGSFGEQFF. The DNA of the CDR3 is TGTGCCAGCAGTTACTCGAAGGGGTCCTTCGGTGAGCAGTTCTTC.

This clone was recorded once. This rearrangement joins TRBV4-3 to TRBJ2-3; D remains ambiguous. The CDR3 contains 15 residues. V gave up 0 bases and J gave up 2 bases, with 9 bases separating them. Germline V gene sequence: CDR1 LGHNA, CDR2 YSLEER. The CDR3: CASSQDRATTDTQYF. The CDR3, as DNA: TGCGCCAGCAGCCAAGATCGAGCAACCACAGATACGCAGTATTTT.

CDR3 DNA: TGTGCCAGCAGCTTACTGACAGGGGAGTATGGCTACACCTTC. Amino acids: CASSLLTGEYGYTF. J is TRBJ1-2 and V is TRBV7-2; 8 nucleotides align to TRBD1. V dropped 2 bases and J dropped 5; count of bases not matched to a gene: 4. The length of the CDR3 is 14 residues. Germline values: CDR1 SGHTA, CDR2 FQGNSA.

The chain carries TRBV14 and TRBJ2-7; TRBD2 aligns across 12 bases. Looked up from germline, CDR1 is SGHDN and CDR2 is FVKESK. V was pared by 2 bases and J by 2 bases, with 7 bases of the junction left unmatched. This CDR3 spans 17 amino acids. The chain's CDR3 is CASSQTGLAGRTYEQYF. CDR3 coding DNA: TGTGCCAGCAGCCAAACCGGACTAGCGGGAAGAACCTACGAGCAGTACTTC. Together with reference TRBV14 and TRBJ2-7, the CDR3 gives the full variable domain: EAGVTQFPSHSVIEKGQTVTLRCDPISGHDNLYWYRRVMGKEIKFLLHFVKESKQDESGMPNNRFLAERTGGTYSTLKVQPAELEDSGVYFCASSQTGLAGRTYEQYFGPGTRLTVT.

This clone was observed once. J is TRBJ1-6 and V is TRBV27, with TRBD1 matching over 9 bases. Germline-derived CDR1 and CDR2 are MNHEY and SMNVEV (reference sequence). The CDR3 is made up of 16 amino acids. V gave up 4 bases and J gave up 10 bases; unmatched junction bases: 11. CDR3 nucleotides: TGTGCCAGCAGTTCCACGACGACAGGGGGTGGGTCACCCCTCCACTTT. The encoded protein is CASSSTTTGGGSPLHF.

This clone was recorded a few times. The chain has TRBV30 and TRBJ1-1; D gene unclear. Looked up from germline, CDR1 is GTSNPN and CDR2 is SVGIG (reference sequence). The length of the CDR3 is 13 residues. Trimming pared 5 bases from V and 4 bases from J, leaving 14 bases between. The CDR3 reads CAWAWGEGTEAFF. The CDR3 nucleotides read TGTGCCTGGGCGTGGGGAGAAGGCACTGAAGCTTTCTTT.

The chain uses TRBV19 and TRBJ2-7; 8 positions match TRBD1. CDR1 LNHDA and CDR2 SQIVND come from the germline V gene (reference sequence). This CDR3 has 14 amino acids. The trim removed 4 bases at V and 3 bases at J, leaving 5 bases unmatched. Here the CDR3 reads CASSRDRTNYEQYF. The CDR3 nucleotides read TGTGCCAGTAGTAGGGACAGGACCAACTACGAGCAGTACTTC.

This chain connects TRBV19 to TRBJ2-1; D is possibly TRBD1 or TRBD2 (6 bases each). V lost 3 bases, J lost 3 bases, and 12 bases lay in between. Germline values: CDR1 LNHDA, CDR2 SQIVND (reference sequence). CDR3 length equals 15 residues. The CDR3 region is CASSMWGDNYNEQFF. CDR3 coding DNA: TGTGCCAGTAGTATGTGGGGGGACAACTACAATGAGCAGTTCTTC.

V gene TRBV2 combines with J gene TRBJ1-1; 8 positions match TRBD1. Germline CDR1 reads SNHLY; CDR2 reads FYNNEI. The CDR3 loop spans 11 amino acids. Trimming removed 6 bases from V and 10 bases from J; junction bases left unmatched: 4. The DNA of the CDR3 is TGTGCCAGCAGGGGACAGGAACGAGCTTTCTTT. Protein: CASRGQERAFF.

The chain recombines TRBV21-1 with TRBJ2-3. TRBV21-1 is deemed a pseudogene. This CDR3 has 13 amino acids. The CDR3 protein is CASRARSTDTQYF. Written as DNA, the CDR3 is TGTGCCAGCAGGGCTCGGTCCACAGATACGCAGTATTTT.

J is TRBJ1-6 and V is TRBV9; 7 bases match TRBD1. V was pared by 4 bases and J by 8 bases, with 6 bases of the junction left unmatched. CDR3 length equals 14 residues. Germline V gives CDR1 SGDLS, CDR2 YYNGEE. CDR3 sequence: CASSRQGRDSPLHF. The CDR3 DNA reads TGTGCCAGCAGCCGACAGGGACGGGATTCACCCCTCCACTTT.

The V call is TRBV10-3, the J call TRBJ2-7; 7 bases are shared with TRBD1. Trimming took 7 bases from V and 0 from J; bases not matched to a gene: 3. Germline V CDR1 and CDR2: ENHRY, SYGVKD. The CDR3 is made up of 13 amino acids. The CDR3 reads CAITWDSSYEQYF. CDR3 DNA: TGTGCCATCACCTGGGACAGCTCCTACGAGCAGTACTTC.

Written as DNA, the CDR3 is TGTGCCAGCAGTTTATCCCCAGGGTCGAGGACAGATACGCAGTATTTT. Its translation is CASSLSPGSRTDTQYF. The chain combines TRBV27 with TRBJ2-3; D is possibly TRBD1 (5 bases). Per germline, CDR1 MNHEY and CDR2 SMNVEV (reference sequence). V gave up 0 bases and J gave up 3 bases, with 13 bases separating them. CDR3 length equals 16 residues.

This chain uses TRBV2 with TRBJ2-5; 7 nucleotides match TRBD2. J was trimmed by 5 bases and V by 1 base; bases with no gene match: 1. The CDR3 has 13 residues. Germline V gene lookup returns CDR1 SNHLY and CDR2 FYNNEI. The CDR3 protein is CASSEGGGETQYF. As DNA, the CDR3 is TGTGCCAGCAGTGAAGGGGGAGGGGAGACCCAGTACTTC.

V and J are TRBV28 and TRBJ1-1, with 7 bases matching TRBD1. Germline V gene data show CDR1 as MDHEN and CDR2 as SYDVKM. This CDR3 is 14 amino acids long. The V and J ends lost 6 bases and 0 bases, in that order; junction bases with no gene match: 4. The CDR3 loop reads CASRRDRVNTEAFF. CDR3 DNA sequence: TGTGCCAGCAGGCGTGACAGGGTGAACACTGAAGCTTTCTTT.

This clone was found once. In DNA form, the CDR3 reads TGTGCCAGCAGCCCCTCGCAGGGGGCTGTTTCCGGCACCTTC. Translated, it gives CASSPSQGAVSGTF. The V and J genes are TRBV28 and TRBJ1-2, with 8 positions matching TRBD1. Germline assignment: CDR1 MDHEN and CDR2 SYDVKM. V shed 6 bases and J 13 bases; nucleotides not matched to a gene: 16. CDR3 length: 14 residues.

V usage is TRBV6-5 and J usage is TRBJ2-2; possible D gene TRBD1, 5 bases. The CDR3 runs to 14 residues. Germline assignment: CDR1 MNHEY and CDR2 SVGAGI. V was pared by 5 bases and J by 5 bases, with 12 bases between. CDR3 nucleotide sequence: TGTGCCAGCAGTACGCAGGGAAGGACCGGGGAGCTGTTTTTT. Its translation is CASSTQGRTGELFF.

The chain is built from TRBV2 and TRBJ2-1; 11 bases align to TRBD1. The junction had 8 bases not matched to a gene; V was cut back by 6 bases and J by 7 bases. CDR1 is SNHLY and CDR2 is FYNNEI in the germline V gene. CDR3 size: 15 residues. CDR3: CASSLTGTGGNEQFF. The CDR3 region has the DNA TGTGCCAGCAGCTTAACCGGGACAGGGGGAAATGAGCAGTTCTTC.

A few counts support this clone. V usage is TRBV19 and J usage is TRBJ1-1; 10 bases are shared with TRBD1. J lost 2 bases, V lost 3 bases, and 6 bases had no gene match. The germline V gene encodes CDR1 LNHDA and CDR2 SQIVND (reference sequence). This CDR3 has 16 amino acids. The CDR3 DNA sequence: TGTGCCAGTAGTATCCGGACAGGGGGATATAACACTGAAGCTTTCTTT. This encodes CASSIRTGGYNTEAFF. Supplemented by reference TRBV19 and TRBJ1-1, the full variable domain reads DGGITQSPKYLFRKEGQNVTLSCEQNLNHDAMYWYRQDPGQGLRLIYYSQIVNDFQKGDIAEGYSVSREKKESFPLTVTSAQKNPTAFYLCASSIRTGGYNTEAFFGQGTRLTVV.

The chain has TRBV19 and TRBJ2-7, with 10 bases that match TRBD2. The CDR3 has 15 residues. CDR1 LNHDA and CDR2 SQIVND come from the germline V gene (reference sequence). V lost 7 bases to trimming and J lost 7 bases; unmatched junction nucleotides: 13. The CDR3 DNA follows: TGTGCCAGTATTCCCCGACTAGCGGGCCAGAGGGAGCAGTACTTC. It specifies CASIPRLAGQREQYF.

This chain connects TRBV28 to TRBJ2-3, with no clear D. There are 13 residues in the CDR3. V lost 7 bases, J lost 1 base, and 9 bases lay in between. The germline gives CDR1 MDHEN, CDR2 SYDVKM. The CDR3 is CASKARRTDTQYF. The CDR3 coding sequence is TGTGCCAGCAAGGCCCGGCGCACAGATACGCAGTATTTT.

The rearrangement links TRBV10-3 to TRBJ2-7; 7 positions match TRBD1. This CDR3 contains 13 residues. V lost 5 bases and J lost 3; bases outside the gene matches: 4. Germline CDR1 and CDR2: ENHRY and SYGVKD. CDR3 residues: CAISPRQGYEQYF. DNA for the CDR3: TGTGCCATCAGTCCCCGACAGGGCTACGAGCAGTACTTC.

The chain combines TRBV29-1 with TRBJ2-7; 8 nucleotides match TRBD1. The CDR3 extends over 13 amino acids. The V gene end was trimmed by 4 bases and the J gene end by 2 bases; junction bases not matched to a gene: 4. CDR1 and CDR2 (germline): SQVTM, ANQGSEA. Written as DNA, the CDR3 is TGCAGCGTTGCGGGACAGGTGCCCTACGAGCAGTACTTC. This sequence encodes CSVAGQVPYEQYF.

J is TRBJ1-5 and V is TRBV30; the match to TRBD1 covers 10 bases. With V trimmed by 0 bases and J by 6 bases, 2 bases remained unmatched. The CDR3 runs to 14 residues. Germline lookup yields CDR1 GTSNPN and CDR2 SVGIG (reference sequence). DNA of the CDR3: TGTGCCTGGAGTGTAGGACAGGGGGGTCAGCCCCAGCATTTT. Its translation: CAWSVGQGGQPQHF.

CDR3 in amino acids: CASSNGQTMNTEAFF. The CDR3 DNA reads as TGTGCCAGCAGTAACGGACAGACTATGAACACTGAAGCTTTCTTT. J is TRBJ1-1 and V is TRBV25-1; TRBD1 is a possible D gene (6 bases). V shed 5 bases and J shed 0 bases, with 13 bases lying between them. The CDR3 length is 15 residues. CDR1 MGHDK and CDR2 SYGVNS come from the germline V gene.